The 4 T cell receptor beta chains below were found in one sample sequenced in a study of blood T cell repertoires in COVID-19. Some clones are missing from TCRdb's copy, which holds only in-frame ones; the method was immunoSEQ multiplex PCR. The sample includes around 250,000 clones, 91% of them seen just once. Sample: PBMCs or T cells enriched from blood (not recorded which). These receptors came from a human donor in a cohort exposed to, infected with or recovered from COVID-19 (not recorded which). The donor label of this sample is uncertain.

V usage is TRBV4-1 and J usage is TRBJ2-5, with TRBD2 matching 7 bases. The V segment lost 2 bases and the J segment 2 bases; nucleotides outside the gene matches: 8. CDR3 length equals 16 residues. From germline, CDR1 is MGHRA and CDR2 YSYEKL. CDR3 nucleotides: TGCGCCAGCAGCCAACGCCTGGGGCGGGGGCAAGAGACCCAGTACTTC. It codes for CASSQRLGRGQETQYF.

The chain recombines TRBV19 with TRBJ2-2; D is ambiguous. The germline CDR1 and CDR2 sequences are LNHDA and SQIVND (reference sequence). Trimming removed 6 bases from V and 1 base from J, with 9 bases in between. The CDR3 extends over 14 amino acids. The CDR3 DNA reads as TGTGCCAGTAGGGATCGAGGGAACACCGGGGAGCTGTTTTTT. Residues: CASRDRGNTGELFF. The full variable domain, completed using reference TRBV19 and TRBJ2-2, is DGGITQSPKYLFRKEGQNVTLSCEQNLNHDAMYWYRQDPGQGLRLIYYSQIVNDFQKGDIAEGYSVSREKKESFPLTVTSAQKNPTAFYLCASRDRGNTGELFFGEGSRLTVL.

CDR3 protein: CASSPRGGPLHF. CDR3 bases: TGTGCCAGCAGCCCCAGGGGTGGACCCCTCCACTTT. The chain uses TRBV27 and TRBJ1-6; possibly TRBD1 for D (6 bases). Germline loops: CDR1 MNHEY, CDR2 SMNVEV (reference sequence). The CDR3 extends over 12 amino acids. V dropped 6 bases and J dropped 12 bases, with 12 bases sitting between them.

The chain joins TRBV28 to TRBJ1-5; D might be TRBD1 (5 bases). CDR1 and CDR2 from the germline V gene are MDHEN and SYDVKM. V was cut by 4 bases and J by 4 bases, with 11 bases left in between. The CDR3 extends over 14 amino acids. CDR3 nucleotide sequence: TGTGCCAGCAGTTCCCCGCGGGGGAATCAGCCCCAGCATTTT. The encoded protein is CASSSPRGNQPQHF.